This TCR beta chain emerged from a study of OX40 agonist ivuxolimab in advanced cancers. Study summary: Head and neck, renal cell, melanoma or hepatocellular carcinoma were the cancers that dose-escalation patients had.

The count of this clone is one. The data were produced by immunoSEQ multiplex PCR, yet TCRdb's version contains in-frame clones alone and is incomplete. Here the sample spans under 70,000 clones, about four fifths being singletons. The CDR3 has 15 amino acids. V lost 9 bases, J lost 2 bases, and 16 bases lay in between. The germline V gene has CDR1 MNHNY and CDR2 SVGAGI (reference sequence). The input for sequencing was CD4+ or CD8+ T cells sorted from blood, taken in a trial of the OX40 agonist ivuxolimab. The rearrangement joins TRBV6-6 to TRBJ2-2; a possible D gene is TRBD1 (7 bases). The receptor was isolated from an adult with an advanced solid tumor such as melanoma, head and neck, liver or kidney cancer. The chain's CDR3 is CASRATGTNTGELFF. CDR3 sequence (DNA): TGTGCCAGTCGAGCGACAGGGACTAACACCGGGGAGCTGTTTTTT.